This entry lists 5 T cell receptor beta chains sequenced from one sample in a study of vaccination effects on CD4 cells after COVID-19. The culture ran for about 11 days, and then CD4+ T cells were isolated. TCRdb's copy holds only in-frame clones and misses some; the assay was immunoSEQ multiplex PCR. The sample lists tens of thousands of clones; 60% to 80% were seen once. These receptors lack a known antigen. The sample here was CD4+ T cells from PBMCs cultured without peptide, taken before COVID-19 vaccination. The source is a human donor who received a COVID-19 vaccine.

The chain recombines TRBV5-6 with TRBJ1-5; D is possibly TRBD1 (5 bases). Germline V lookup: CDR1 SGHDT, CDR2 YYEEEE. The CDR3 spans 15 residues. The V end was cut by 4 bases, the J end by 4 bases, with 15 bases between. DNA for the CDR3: TGTGCCAGCAGCACTAACCTCAGGGAGAATCAGCCCCAGCATTTT. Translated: CASSTNLRENQPQHF.

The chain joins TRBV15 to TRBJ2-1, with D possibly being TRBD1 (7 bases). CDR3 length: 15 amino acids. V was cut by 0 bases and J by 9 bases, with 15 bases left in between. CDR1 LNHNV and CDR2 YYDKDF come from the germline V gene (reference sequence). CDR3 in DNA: TGTGCCACCAGCAGAGATCTGGAGGGGGCTAGTGAGCAGTTCTTC. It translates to CATSRDLEGASEQFF.

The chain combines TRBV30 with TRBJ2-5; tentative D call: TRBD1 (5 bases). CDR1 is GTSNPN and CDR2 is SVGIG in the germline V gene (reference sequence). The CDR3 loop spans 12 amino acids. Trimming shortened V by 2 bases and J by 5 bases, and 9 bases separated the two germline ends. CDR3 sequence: CAWSQGGETQYF. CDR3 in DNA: TGTGCCTGGAGTCAGGGTGGTGAGACCCAGTACTTC.

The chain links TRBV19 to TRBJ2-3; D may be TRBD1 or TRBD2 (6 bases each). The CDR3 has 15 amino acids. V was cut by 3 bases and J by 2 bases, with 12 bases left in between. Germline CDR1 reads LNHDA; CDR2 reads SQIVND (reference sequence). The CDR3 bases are TGTGCCAGTAGTATCGAGGGGGGACTCACAGATACGCAGTATTTT. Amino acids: CASSIEGGLTDTQYF.

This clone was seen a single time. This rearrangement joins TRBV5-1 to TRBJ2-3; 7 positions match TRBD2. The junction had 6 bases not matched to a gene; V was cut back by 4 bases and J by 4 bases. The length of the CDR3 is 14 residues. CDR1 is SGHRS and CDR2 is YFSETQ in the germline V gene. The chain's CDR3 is CASSGGEFADTQYF. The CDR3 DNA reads TGCGCCAGCAGCGGGGGGGAATTCGCAGATACGCAGTATTTT.